Presented here are 4 T cell receptor beta chains from one specimen sequenced in a study of blood T cells in healthy people across ages. A second PCR, run for roughly 7 to 12 cycles, used a sample-barcoded 5' primer plus a J-beta primer mix. TCRdb re-derived calls from the 5' RACE reads in MiXCR, one entry per CDR3 protein. The repertoire has fewer than 900,000 distinct CDR3 sequences, 35% to 40% of them found once; the top ten carry roughly 13%. Material for sequencing was blood. These receptors came from a man aged 18 to 29 in good health.

This clonotype appeared many times. This chain joins TRBV20-1 and TRBJ2-1; D possibly matches TRBD1 or TRBD2 (5 bases each). This CDR3 is 13 amino acids long. Per germline, CDR1 DFQATT and CDR2 SNEGSKA (reference sequence). V lost 1 base, J lost 7 bases, and 11 bases lay in between. CDR3 nucleotides: TGCAGTGCTAGAGTCTCGGGACGAAATGAGCAGTTCTTC. It is translated as CSARVSGRNEQFF.

This clonotype was observed a handful of times. The chain has TRBV7-2 and TRBJ1-1, with 7 bases matching TRBD1. The CDR3 is 15 amino acids. Germline CDR1 SGHTA, CDR2 FQGNSA. Germline trimming cut 5 bases from V and 1 base from J; bases unmatched to any gene: 7. CDR3 bases: TGTGCCAGCAGCCTCTCAGGGGGACCGAACACTGAAGCTTTCTTT. It yields the protein CASSLSGGPNTEAFF.

Ten or more counts support this clonotype. The chain recombines TRBV5-1 with TRBJ2-2; no definite D call. Trimming cost V 4 bases and J 4 bases, with 11 bases left between them. The CDR3 contains 14 residues. Germline V gene sequence: CDR1 SGHRS, CDR2 YFSETQ. In DNA, the CDR3 is TGCGCCAGCAGCCCCCTCTCCGTCACCGGGGAGCTGTTTTTT. Translation gives CASSPLSVTGELFF.

V is TRBV29-1 and J is TRBJ1-2, with a weak D call TRBD1 (6 bases). V lost 0 bases, J lost 10 bases, and 18 bases lay in between. The CDR3 totals 14 residues. Germline lookup yields CDR1 SQVTM and CDR2 ANQGSEA. This CDR3 is CSVEDLGQGKPYTF. In nucleotides, the CDR3 is TGCAGCGTTGAAGATCTTGGGCAGGGGAAGCCCTACACCTTC.